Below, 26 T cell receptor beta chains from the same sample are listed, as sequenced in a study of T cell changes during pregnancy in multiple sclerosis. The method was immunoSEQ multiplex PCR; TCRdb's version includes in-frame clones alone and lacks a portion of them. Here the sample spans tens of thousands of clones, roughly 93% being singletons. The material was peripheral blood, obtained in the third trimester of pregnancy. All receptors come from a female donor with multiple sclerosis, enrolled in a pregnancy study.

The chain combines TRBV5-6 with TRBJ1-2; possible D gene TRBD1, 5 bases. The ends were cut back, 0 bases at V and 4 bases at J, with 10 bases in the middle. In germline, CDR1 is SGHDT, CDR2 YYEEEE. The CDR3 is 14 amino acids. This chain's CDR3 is CASSLGGSFYGYTF. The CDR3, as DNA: TGTGCCAGCAGCTTGGGGGGCAGCTTCTATGGCTACACCTTC.

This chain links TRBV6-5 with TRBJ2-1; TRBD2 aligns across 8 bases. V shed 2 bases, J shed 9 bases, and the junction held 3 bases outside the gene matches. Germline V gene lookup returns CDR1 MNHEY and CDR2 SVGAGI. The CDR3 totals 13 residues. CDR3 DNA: TGTGCCAGCAGTTACCGGGAGGGGAGTGAGCAGTTCTTC. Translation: CASSYREGSEQFF.

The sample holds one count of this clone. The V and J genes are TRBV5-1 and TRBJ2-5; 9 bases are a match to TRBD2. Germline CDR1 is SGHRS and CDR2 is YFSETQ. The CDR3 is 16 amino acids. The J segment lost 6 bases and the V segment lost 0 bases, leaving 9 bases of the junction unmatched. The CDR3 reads CASSLDSGGPRQTQYF. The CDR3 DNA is TGCGCCAGCAGCTTGGATAGCGGGGGACCTAGACAGACCCAGTACTTC.

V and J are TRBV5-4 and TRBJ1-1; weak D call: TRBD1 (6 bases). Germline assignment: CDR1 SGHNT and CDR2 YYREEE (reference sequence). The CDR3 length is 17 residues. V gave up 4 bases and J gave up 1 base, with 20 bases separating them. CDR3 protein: CASSETGTRGENTEAFF. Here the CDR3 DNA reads TGTGCCAGCAGCGAAACCGGGACACGGGGGGAGAACACTGAAGCTTTCTTT. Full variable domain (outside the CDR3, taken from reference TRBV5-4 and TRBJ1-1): ETGVTQSPTHLIKTRGQQVTLRCSSQSGHNTVSWYQQALGQGPQFIFQYYREEENGRGNFPPRFSGLQFPNYSSELNVNALELDDSALYLCASSETGTRGENTEAFFGQGTRLTVV.

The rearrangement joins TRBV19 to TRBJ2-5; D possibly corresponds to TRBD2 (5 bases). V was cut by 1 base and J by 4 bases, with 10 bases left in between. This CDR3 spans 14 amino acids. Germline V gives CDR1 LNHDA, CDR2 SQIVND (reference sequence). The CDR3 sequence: CASSIGPAGETQYF. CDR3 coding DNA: TGTGCCAGTAGTATAGGCCCGGCGGGAGAGACCCAGTACTTC.

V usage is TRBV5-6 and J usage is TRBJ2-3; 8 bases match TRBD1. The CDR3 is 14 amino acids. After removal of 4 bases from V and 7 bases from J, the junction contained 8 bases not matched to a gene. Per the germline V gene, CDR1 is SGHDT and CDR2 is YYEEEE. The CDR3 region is CASSPGQGAYTQYF. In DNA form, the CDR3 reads TGTGCCAGCAGCCCGGGGCAGGGGGCATATACGCAGTATTTT.

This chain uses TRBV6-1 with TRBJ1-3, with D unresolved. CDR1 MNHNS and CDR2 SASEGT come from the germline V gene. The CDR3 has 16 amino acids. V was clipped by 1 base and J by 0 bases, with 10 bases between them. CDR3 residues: CASSEDPETSGNTIYF. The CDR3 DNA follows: TGTGCCAGCAGTGAAGATCCGGAGACCTCTGGAAACACCATATATTTT.

CDR3: CASRMPTGNSNQPQHF. The CDR3 DNA sequence: TGTGCCAGCCGGATGCCGACAGGGAATAGCAATCAGCCCCAGCATTTT. This rearrangement joins TRBV2 to TRBJ1-5, with 7 bases aligning to TRBD1. V was clipped by 8 bases and J by 0 bases; unmatched bases: 10. The germline V gene has CDR1 SNHLY and CDR2 FYNNEI. The CDR3 extends over 16 amino acids.

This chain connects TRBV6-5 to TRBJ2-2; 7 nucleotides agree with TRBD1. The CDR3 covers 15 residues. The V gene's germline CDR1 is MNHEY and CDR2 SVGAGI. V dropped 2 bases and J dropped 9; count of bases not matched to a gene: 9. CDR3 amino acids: CASSYNRGYRRELFF. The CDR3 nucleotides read TGTGCCAGCAGTTACAACAGGGGATACCGTAGGGAGCTGTTTTTT.

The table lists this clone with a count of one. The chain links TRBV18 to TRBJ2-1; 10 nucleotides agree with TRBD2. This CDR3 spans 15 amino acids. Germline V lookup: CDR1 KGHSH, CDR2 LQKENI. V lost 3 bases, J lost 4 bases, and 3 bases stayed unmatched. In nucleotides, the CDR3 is TGTGCCAGCTCACCTGGACTAGCGGAGTACAATGAGCAGTTCTTC. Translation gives CASSPGLAEYNEQFF.

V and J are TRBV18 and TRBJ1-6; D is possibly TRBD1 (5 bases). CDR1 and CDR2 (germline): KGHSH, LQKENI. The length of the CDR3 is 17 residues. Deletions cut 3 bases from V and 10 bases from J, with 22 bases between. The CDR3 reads CASSPGPGLPRGSPLHF. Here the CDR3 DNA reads TGTGCCAGCTCACCGGGCCCGGGACTCCCAAGAGGGTCACCCCTCCACTTT.

In nucleotides, the CDR3 is TGTGCCAGCAGCTTAGGTTCGGGAAACACCATATATTTT. Its protein product is CASSLGSGNTIYF. This chain links TRBV11-2 with TRBJ1-3; no clear D gene. CDR1 is SGHAT and CDR2 is FQNNGV in the germline V gene. This CDR3 is 13 amino acids long. Trimming removed 1 base at V and 4 bases at J, with 5 bases between. Together with reference TRBV11-2 and TRBJ1-3, the CDR3 gives the full variable domain: EAGVAQSPRYKIIEKRQSVAFWCNPISGHATLYWYQQILGQGPKLLIQFQNNGVVDDSQLPKDRFSAERLKGVDSTLKIQPAKLEDSAVYLCASSLGSGNTIYFGEGSWLTVV.

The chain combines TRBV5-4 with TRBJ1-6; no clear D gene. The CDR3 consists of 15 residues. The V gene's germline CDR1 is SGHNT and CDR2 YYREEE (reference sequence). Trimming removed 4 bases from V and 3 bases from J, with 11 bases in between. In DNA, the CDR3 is TGTGCCAGCAGCCCCGCTCGAGGCTATAATTCACCCCTCCACTTT. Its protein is CASSPARGYNSPLHF.

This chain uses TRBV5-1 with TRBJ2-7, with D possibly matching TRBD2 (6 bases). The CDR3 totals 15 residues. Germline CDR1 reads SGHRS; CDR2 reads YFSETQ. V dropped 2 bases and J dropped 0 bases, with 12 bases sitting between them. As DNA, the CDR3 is TGCGCCAGCAGCTTAGGAGACGGGAGCTCCTACGAGCAGTACTTC. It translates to CASSLGDGSSYEQYF. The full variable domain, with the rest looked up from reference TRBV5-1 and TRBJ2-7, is KAGVTQTPRYLIKTRGQQVTLSCSPISGHRSVSWYQQTPGQGLQFLFEYFSETQRNKGNFPGRFSGRQFSNSRSEMNVSTLELGDSALYLCASSLGDGSSYEQYFGPGTRLTVT.

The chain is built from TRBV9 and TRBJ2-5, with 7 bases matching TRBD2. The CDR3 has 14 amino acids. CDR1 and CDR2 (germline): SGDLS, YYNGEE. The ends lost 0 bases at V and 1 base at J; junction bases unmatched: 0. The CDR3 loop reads CASSVAGGQETQYF. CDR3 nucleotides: TGTGCCAGCAGCGTAGCGGGGGGCCAAGAGACCCAGTACTTC.

CDR3 loop: CAIRTNRDSSYEQYF. The CDR3 DNA reads as TGTGCCATCAGAACCAACCGGGACAGCTCCTACGAGCAGTACTTC. The V and J genes are TRBV10-3 and TRBJ2-7, with TRBD1 matching over 7 bases. The CDR3 runs to 15 residues. In germline, CDR1 is ENHRY, CDR2 SYGVKD. V was clipped by 6 bases and J by 0 bases; unmatched bases: 8.

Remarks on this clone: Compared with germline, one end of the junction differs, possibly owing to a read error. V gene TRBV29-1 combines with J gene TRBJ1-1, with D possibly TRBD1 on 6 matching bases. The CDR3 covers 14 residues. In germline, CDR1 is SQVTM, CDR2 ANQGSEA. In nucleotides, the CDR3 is TGCAGCGTGGAAGGACACCTGAGGGGGACTGAAGCTTTCTTT. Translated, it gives CSVEGHLRGTEAFF.

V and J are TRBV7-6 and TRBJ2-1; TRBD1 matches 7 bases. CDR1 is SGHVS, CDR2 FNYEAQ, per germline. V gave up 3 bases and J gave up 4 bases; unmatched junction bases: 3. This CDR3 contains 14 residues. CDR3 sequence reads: CASSLWTGYNEQFF. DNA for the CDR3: TGTGCCAGCAGCTTGTGGACAGGTTACAATGAGCAGTTCTTC.

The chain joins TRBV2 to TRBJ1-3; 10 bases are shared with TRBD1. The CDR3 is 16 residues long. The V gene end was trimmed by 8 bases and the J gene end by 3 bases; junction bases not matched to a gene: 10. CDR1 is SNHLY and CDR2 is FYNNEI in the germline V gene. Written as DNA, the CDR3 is TGTGCCAGCTCCTACACCGGGACAGGGGTTGGAAACACCATATATTTT. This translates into CASSYTGTGVGNTIYF. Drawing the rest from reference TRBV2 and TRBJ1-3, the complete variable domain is EPEVTQTPSHQVTQMGQEVILRCVPISNHLYFYWYRQILGQKVEFLVSFYNNEISEKSEIFDDQFSVERPDGSNFTLKIRSTKLEDSAMYFCASSYTGTGVGNTIYFGEGSWLTVV.

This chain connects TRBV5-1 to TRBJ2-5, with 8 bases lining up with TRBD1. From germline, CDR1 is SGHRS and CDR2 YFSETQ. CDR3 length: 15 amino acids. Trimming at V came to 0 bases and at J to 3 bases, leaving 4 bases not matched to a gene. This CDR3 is CASSLEGTGKETQYF. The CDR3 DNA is TGCGCCAGCAGCTTGGAAGGGACAGGCAAAGAGACCCAGTACTTC.

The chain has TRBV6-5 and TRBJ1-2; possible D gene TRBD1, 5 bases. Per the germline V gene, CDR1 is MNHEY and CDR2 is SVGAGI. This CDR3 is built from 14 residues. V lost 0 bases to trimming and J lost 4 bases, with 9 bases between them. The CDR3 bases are TGTGCCAGCAGTTACTCGGAGGGGAGCTATGGCTACACCTTC. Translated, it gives CASSYSEGSYGYTF.

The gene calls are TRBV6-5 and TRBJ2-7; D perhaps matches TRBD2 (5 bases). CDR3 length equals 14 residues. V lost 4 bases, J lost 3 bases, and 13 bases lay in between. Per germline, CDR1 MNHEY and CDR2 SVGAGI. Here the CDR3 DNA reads TGTGCCAGCAGTTCGGCGGGTGGAGTCTACGAGCAGTACTTC. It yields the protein CASSSAGGVYEQYF.

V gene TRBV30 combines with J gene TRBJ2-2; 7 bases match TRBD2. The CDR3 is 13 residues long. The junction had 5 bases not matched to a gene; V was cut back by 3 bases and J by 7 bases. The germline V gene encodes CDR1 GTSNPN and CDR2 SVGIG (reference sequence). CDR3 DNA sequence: TGTGCCTGGAGGACTAGCCGTGACGGGGAGCTGTTTTTT. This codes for CAWRTSRDGELFF.

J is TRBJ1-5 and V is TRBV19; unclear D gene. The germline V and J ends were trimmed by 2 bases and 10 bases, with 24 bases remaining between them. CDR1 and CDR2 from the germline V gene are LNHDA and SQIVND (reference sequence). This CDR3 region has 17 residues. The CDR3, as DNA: TGTGCCAGTAGTATAACCTTGGCAGAGACGAGGCGGTATCCCCAGCATTTT. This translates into CASSITLAETRRYPQHF.

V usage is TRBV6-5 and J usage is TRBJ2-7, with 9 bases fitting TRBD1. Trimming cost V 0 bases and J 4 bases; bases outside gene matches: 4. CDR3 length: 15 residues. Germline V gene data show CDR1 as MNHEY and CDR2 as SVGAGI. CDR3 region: CASSYSYRGLYEQYF. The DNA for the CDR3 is TGTGCCAGCAGTTACTCTTACAGGGGGCTATACGAGCAGTACTTC.

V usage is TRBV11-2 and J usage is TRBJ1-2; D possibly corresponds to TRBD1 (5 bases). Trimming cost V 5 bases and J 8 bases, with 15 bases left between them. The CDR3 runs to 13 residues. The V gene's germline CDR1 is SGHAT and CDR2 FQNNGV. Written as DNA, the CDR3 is TGTGCCAGCAGCGTAAACACAGGTGACGGCTACACCTTC. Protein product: CASSVNTGDGYTF.